A selection of T cell receptor beta chains follows, all from one sample in a study of HIV-infected patients and healthy controls. TCRdb passed the 5' RACE reads through MiXCR, listing each CDR3 protein once. Here the sample spans 70,000 or so distinct CDR3 sequences, about 15% being singletons. Sequencing input: CD4+ T cells from blood. These receptors were collected from a human donor in good health. Both conserved end residues are part of each CDR3. A D gene is named only where the DNA matches it firmly. Clone size appears in some rows only: once, few, many, or a class for an expanded clone.

v_gene: TRBV7-9
j_gene: TRBJ2-1
d_gene: TRBD1
abundance: NA
CDR3nt: TGTGCCAGCAGCATCGACAGGGGGCGACGGTATGAGCAGTTCTTC
CDR3aa: CASSIDRGRRYEQFF

v_gene: TRBV12-3/TRBV12-4
j_gene: TRBJ1-2
d_gene: NA
abundance: NA
CDR3nt: TGTGCCAGCAGTCCTTCCCACGGGCTCTATGGCTACACCTTC
CDR3aa: CASSPSHGLYGYTF

v_gene: TRBV29-1
j_gene: TRBJ2-3
d_gene: NA
abundance: NA
CDR3nt: TGCAGCGTTTTGCAACAGGCCACAGATACGCAGTATTTT
CDR3aa: CSVLQQATDTQYF

v_gene: TRBV11-2
j_gene: TRBJ1-4
d_gene: NA
abundance: NA
CDR3nt: TGTGCCAGCAGCTTACTAACGGGGGGCGTCACTAATGAAAAACTGTTTTTT
CDR3aa: CASSLLTGGVTNEKLFF

v_gene: TRBV29-1
j_gene: TRBJ2-1
d_gene: NA
abundance: few
CDR3nt: TGCAGCGTCTACGAGGGAAAGACCAATGAGCAGTTCTTC
CDR3aa: CSVYEGKTNEQFF

v_gene: TRBV7-2
j_gene: TRBJ2-6
d_gene: NA
abundance: few
CDR3nt: TGTGCCAGCAGCTTCGCCGGGGTGATGTCTGGGGCCAACGTCCTGACTTTC
CDR3aa: CASSFAGVMSGANVLTF

v_gene: TRBV29-1
j_gene: TRBJ1-3
d_gene: NA
abundance: NA
CDR3nt: TGCAGCGTTCTCGGGACTAGGAACACCATATATTTT
CDR3aa: CSVLGTRNTIYF

v_gene: TRBV12-3/TRBV12-4
j_gene: TRBJ2-2
d_gene: NA
abundance: NA
CDR3nt: TGTGCCAGCAGTCCCAAGGGGACAACTCTAAACACCGGGGAGCTGTTTTTT
CDR3aa: CASSPKGTTLNTGELFF

v_gene: TRBV13
j_gene: TRBJ2-2
d_gene: NA
abundance: NA
CDR3nt: TGTGCCAGCAGCCTAGGGGGGACAGCGAACACCGGGGAGCTGTTTTTT
CDR3aa: CASSLGGTANTGELFF

v_gene: TRBV3-1
j_gene: TRBJ2-3
d_gene: TRBD2
abundance: many
CDR3nt: TGTGCCAGCAGTAAAAGCGGGGTGTACACAGATACGCAGTATTTT
CDR3aa: CASSKSGVYTDTQYF

v_gene: TRBV5-4
j_gene: TRBJ1-2
d_gene: NA
abundance: NA
CDR3nt: TGTGCCAGCAGCGCCGTAACTAACTATGGCTACACCTTC
CDR3aa: CASSAVTNYGYTF

v_gene: TRBV5-5
j_gene: TRBJ2-5
d_gene: NA
abundance: many
CDR3nt: TGTGCCAGCAGCTTGCTGGACAGAACCAAAGAGACCCAGTACTTC
CDR3aa: CASSLLDRTKETQYF

v_gene: TRBV7-2
j_gene: TRBJ2-7
d_gene: TRBD2
abundance: NA
CDR3nt: TGTGCCAGCAGCTTGAGCCAGATGACTAGCGGGGCCTACGAGCAGTACTTC
CDR3aa: CASSLSQMTSGAYEQYF

v_gene: TRBV7-2
j_gene: TRBJ2-1
d_gene: NA
abundance: few
CDR3nt: TGTGCCAGCAGCTTAGCTACAGCGCCCAATGAGCAGTTCTTC
CDR3aa: CASSLATAPNEQFF

v_gene: TRBV5-1
j_gene: TRBJ2-5
d_gene: NA
abundance: many
CDR3nt: TGCGCCAGCAGCCCCCCCAGTGGGGGGAACCAAGAGACCCAGTACTTC
CDR3aa: CASSPPSGGNQETQYF

v_gene: TRBV7-3
j_gene: TRBJ2-5
d_gene: TRBD1
abundance: few
CDR3nt: TGTGCCAGCAGCAGACAGGGCGACGAGACCCAGTACTTC
CDR3aa: CASSRQGDETQYF

v_gene: TRBV7-2
j_gene: TRBJ1-4
d_gene: NA
abundance: NA
CDR3nt: TGTGCCAGCAGCCTAACCGCGGGCAAAGGAGAAAAACTGTTTTTT
CDR3aa: CASSLTAGKGEKLFF

v_gene: TRBV24-1
j_gene: TRBJ2-1
d_gene: TRBD1
abundance: NA
CDR3nt: TGTGCCACCAGTGCTCAGGGGGCACCGATGAATGAGCAGTTCTTC
CDR3aa: CATSAQGAPMNEQFF

v_gene: TRBV11-3
j_gene: TRBJ2-1
d_gene: TRBD2
abundance: few
CDR3nt: TGTGCCAGCAGCTCTCAGACTAGCGGGAGGGTCCTCAATGAGCAGTTCTTC
CDR3aa: CASSSQTSGRVLNEQFF

v_gene: TRBV12-3/TRBV12-4
j_gene: TRBJ2-1
d_gene: NA
abundance: NA
CDR3nt: TGTGCCAGCAGCGGCGGGGGCGATGAGCAGTTCTTC
CDR3aa: CASSGGGDEQFF

v_gene: TRBV11-1
j_gene: TRBJ2-3
d_gene: NA
abundance: few
CDR3nt: TGTGCCAGCAGCAAGCTTTGGGGAGATACGCAGTATTTT
CDR3aa: CASSKLWGDTQYF

v_gene: TRBV20-1
j_gene: TRBJ1-1
d_gene: NA
abundance: few
CDR3nt: TGCAGTGCTGCCCCAAGAGGGCGGGCTGAAGCTTTCTTT
CDR3aa: CSAAPRGRAEAFF

v_gene: TRBV10-3
j_gene: TRBJ2-7
d_gene: NA
abundance: NA
CDR3nt: TGTGCCATCAGTGAGAGGTTAGGAGGGAACGAGCAGTACTTC
CDR3aa: CAISERLGGNEQYF

v_gene: TRBV30
j_gene: TRBJ1-1
d_gene: NA
abundance: NA
CDR3nt: TGTGCCTGGAGTGAAGGCAACCCGAGGACTGAAGCTTTCTTT
CDR3aa: CAWSEGNPRTEAFF

v_gene: TRBV5-5
j_gene: TRBJ2-3
d_gene: TRBD1
abundance: NA
CDR3nt: TGTGCCAGCAGCCCCGAGGGGGCACCGCCAAATACGCAGTATTTT
CDR3aa: CASSPEGAPPNTQYF

v_gene: TRBV28
j_gene: TRBJ2-5
d_gene: NA
abundance: many
CDR3nt: TGTGCCAGCACCCCCCAGGTCCCGCAGACCCAGTACTTC
CDR3aa: CASTPQVPQTQYF

v_gene: TRBV20-1
j_gene: TRBJ2-3
d_gene: TRBD2
abundance: few
CDR3nt: TGCAGTGCTAGCCCCCCTAGCGGGGGGCCCCCTATAGGGGGCACAGATACGCAGTATTTT
CDR3aa: CSASPPSGGPPIGGTDTQYF

v_gene: TRBV12-3/TRBV12-4
j_gene: TRBJ2-1
d_gene: TRBD2
abundance: NA
CDR3nt: TGTGCCAGCAGTTCCTCCTATAAAGCGGGAGGGAGAAATGAGCAGTTCTTC
CDR3aa: CASSSSYKAGGRNEQFF

v_gene: TRBV7-8
j_gene: TRBJ2-1
d_gene: TRBD1
abundance: NA
CDR3nt: TGTGCCAGCAGCCCCAGTCGGCAGGGGGCCTACAATGAGCAGTTCTTC
CDR3aa: CASSPSRQGAYNEQFF

v_gene: TRBV30
j_gene: TRBJ2-2
d_gene: NA
abundance: NA
CDR3nt: TGTGCCTGGATCGGCTCAGGGTGGGTCGGGGAGCTGTTTTTT
CDR3aa: CAWIGSGWVGELFF